What follows are 18 T cell receptor beta chains derived from one specimen sequenced in a study of OX40 agonist ivuxolimab in advanced cancers. The table came from immunoSEQ multiplex PCR; TCRdb's copy has only in-frame clones and leaves some out. The sample has tens of thousands of clones; around 87% are singletons. Sequencing was performed on CD4+ or CD8+ T cells sorted from blood, taken in a trial of the OX40 agonist ivuxolimab. These TCRs come from an adult with an advanced solid tumor such as melanoma, head and neck, liver or kidney cancer.

The chain joins TRBV5-1 to TRBJ1-1; D remains ambiguous. The CDR3 sequence is 15 residues long. Trimming left V 0 bases short and J 2 bases short, with 11 bases between. Germline CDR1 reads SGHRS; CDR2 reads YFSETQ. DNA for the CDR3: TGCGCCAGCAGCTTGGTGGCGGGCCTAAACACTGAAGCTTTCTTT. This encodes CASSLVAGLNTEAFF.

The sample holds a few counts of this clone. V is TRBV7-9 and J is TRBJ1-5; D unclear. The V gene's germline CDR1 is SEHNR and CDR2 FQNEAQ (reference sequence). V was cut by 5 bases and J by 6 bases, with 14 bases left in between. This CDR3 is 14 amino acids long. The CDR3 sequence: CASSPGSGSQPQHF. CDR3 bases: TGTGCCAGCAGCCCAGGCTCTGGAAGTCAGCCCCAGCATTTT. Complete variable domain (other parts from reference TRBV7-9 and TRBJ1-5): DTGVSQNPRHKITKRGQNVTFRCDPISEHNRLYWYRQTLGQGPEFLTYFQNEAQLEKSRLLSDRFSAERPKGSFSTLEIQRTEQGDSAMYLCASSPGSGSQPQHFGDGTRLSIL.

V is TRBV5-1 and J is TRBJ1-3; D not certain. Germline lookup yields CDR1 SGHRS and CDR2 YFSETQ. The CDR3 has 13 residues. Trimming took off 7 bases at V and 1 base at J, with 9 bases between the two ends. The CDR3 DNA sequence: TGCGCCAGCTACCCCGGTTCTGGAAACACCATATATTTT. This encodes CASYPGSGNTIYF. The full variable domain, with the rest looked up from reference TRBV5-1 and TRBJ1-3, is KAGVTQTPRYLIKTRGQQVTLSCSPISGHRSVSWYQQTPGQGLQFLFEYFSETQRNKGNFPGRFSGRQFSNSRSEMNVSTLELGDSALYLCASYPGSGNTIYFGEGSWLTVV.

This chain connects TRBV6-1 to TRBJ1-6; D remains unclear. This CDR3 is 14 amino acids long. Germline-derived CDR1 and CDR2 are MNHNS and SASEGT. V lost 6 bases to trimming and J lost 0 bases, with 6 bases between them. In DNA form, the CDR3 reads TGTGCCAGCAGCGGTCGCTCCTATAATTCACCCCTCCACTTT. Amino acid sequence: CASSGRSYNSPLHF.

The chain uses TRBV10-1 and TRBJ2-3; 7 bases map to TRBD1. This CDR3 is 11 amino acids long. With 4 bases clipped from V and 10 bases from J, the junction kept 2 bases outside the gene matches. Germline CDR1 reads WNHNN; CDR2 reads SYGVQD (reference sequence). The CDR3 DNA sequence: TGCGCCAGCAGTGGACAGGGTCCGCAGTATTTT. Its translation: CASSGQGPQYF.

The J gene is TRBJ2-1, the V gene TRBV5-1, with 13 bases matching TRBD2. Germline loops: CDR1 SGHRS, CDR2 YFSETQ. After removal of 1 base from V and 1 base from J, the junction contained 8 bases not matched to a gene. The CDR3 contains 19 residues. The CDR3 DNA sequence: TGCGCCAGCAGCTTGACTAGCGGGAGGGCTTTAGTATCCTACAATGAGCAGTTCTTC. Protein sequence: CASSLTSGRALVSYNEQFF.

The chain couples TRBV10-2 to TRBJ2-1; D is undetermined. This CDR3 has 10 amino acids. The V gene lost 4 bases and the J gene lost 13 bases, with 8 bases spanning the gap. Germline lookup yields CDR1 WSHSY and CDR2 SAAADI. In DNA form, the CDR3 reads TGCGCCAGCAGTGGAGTAAATCAGTTCTTC. Translated, it gives CASSGVNQFF.

The chain couples TRBV28 to TRBJ1-4; 9 nucleotides align to TRBD1. V gave up 2 bases and J gave up 9 bases; unmatched junction bases: 4. The CDR3 has 14 residues. The germline CDR1 and CDR2 sequences are MDHEN and SYDVKM. The CDR3 loop is CASSLTGGAQKLFF. As DNA, the CDR3 is TGTGCCAGCAGTTTAACAGGGGGCGCGCAAAAACTGTTTTTT.

This chain joins TRBV11-2 and TRBJ2-1; TRBD2 aligns across 11 bases. Per germline, CDR1 SGHAT and CDR2 FQNNGV. CDR3 size: 15 residues. Trimming removed 1 base from V and 9 bases from J; junction bases left unmatched: 5. This CDR3 is CASSLVAGGPVEQFF. The CDR3 bases are TGTGCCAGCAGCTTAGTAGCGGGAGGGCCGGTTGAGCAGTTCTTC.

The chain recombines TRBV18 with TRBJ1-1; tentatively, D is TRBD1 (5 bases). Deletions cut 3 bases from V and 0 bases from J, with 14 bases between. The CDR3 spans 16 residues. Germline lookup yields CDR1 KGHSH and CDR2 LQKENI. The CDR3 protein is CASSPGPWGVNTEAFF. In DNA, the CDR3 is TGTGCCAGCTCACCGGGCCCATGGGGGGTGAACACTGAAGCTTTCTTT.

The chain combines TRBV4-2 with TRBJ2-4; no reliable D call. Germline lookup yields CDR1 LGHNA and CDR2 YNFKEQ. The CDR3 consists of 14 residues. V lost 0 bases and J lost 5, with 8 bases in between. The CDR3 sequence: CASSQDRYENIQYF. For the CDR3, the DNA is TGTGCCAGCAGCCAAGATCGGTATGAAAACATTCAGTACTTC.

This chain connects TRBV5-1 to TRBJ2-7; D remains ambiguous. With 4 bases removed from V and 3 bases from J, the gap between germline ends came to 11 bases. Germline V gene data show CDR1 as SGHRS and CDR2 as YFSETQ. The CDR3 covers 13 residues. CDR3 residues: CASSVGNIYEQYF. The DNA for the CDR3 is TGCGCCAGCAGCGTAGGGAATATCTACGAGCAGTACTTC.

The genes are TRBV11-3 and TRBJ1-1, with no clear D. Germline V gene data show CDR1 as SGHNT and CDR2 as YENEEA. The CDR3 runs 14 residues. Between the trimmed V and J ends, which lost 2 bases and 6 bases, there was a span of 13 bases. For the CDR3, the DNA is TGTGCCAGCAGCTTACAGCTCCGGAGCTCTGAAGCTTTCTTT. It encodes CASSLQLRSSEAFF.

The CDR3 here is CASSIQGPNYGYTF. The CDR3 DNA reads as TGTGCCAGTAGTATACAGGGCCCCAACTATGGCTACACCTTC. The chain uses TRBV19 and TRBJ1-2; tentative D call: TRBD1 (5 bases). Germline V lookup: CDR1 LNHDA, CDR2 SQIVND (reference sequence). V lost 2 bases and J 2 bases, leaving 9 bases between the germline ends. The CDR3 extends over 14 amino acids. The variable domain in full, completed from reference TRBV19 and TRBJ1-2, reads DGGITQSPKYLFRKEGQNVTLSCEQNLNHDAMYWYRQDPGQGLRLIYYSQIVNDFQKGDIAEGYSVSREKKESFPLTVTSAQKNPTAFYLCASSIQGPNYGYTFGSGTRLTVV.

This clone was detected once. The V gene is TRBV29-1, the J gene TRBJ2-7; D may be TRBD1 (5 bases). The CDR3 consists of 13 residues. Germline CDR1 reads SQVTM; CDR2 reads ANQGSEA. V shed 2 bases and J shed 3 bases, with 11 bases lying between them. The CDR3 protein is CSVEIQGSYEQYF. In nucleotides, the CDR3 is TGCAGCGTTGAAATTCAGGGCAGCTACGAGCAGTACTTC.

The chain uses TRBV5-1 and TRBJ1-2; D unclear. CDR3 size: 13 residues. Germline CDR1 and CDR2: SGHRS and YFSETQ. V lost 0 bases and J lost 3, with 6 bases in between. The CDR3 region has the DNA TGCGCCAGCAGCTTGGGGGGAGACTATGGCTACACCTTC. Amino acids: CASSLGGDYGYTF.

This chain connects TRBV7-8 to TRBJ2-7, with D possibly TRBD2 on 5 matching bases. The V and J ends lost 5 bases and 6 bases respectively, with 14 bases between them. The germline V gene encodes CDR1 SGHVS and CDR2 FQNEAQ. The CDR3 covers 13 residues. CDR3 amino acids: CASSPEERGEQYF. The DNA for the CDR3 is TGTGCCAGCAGCCCCGAAGAACGGGGCGAGCAGTACTTC.

The rearrangement joins TRBV6-7 to TRBJ1-1; weak D call: TRBD1 (6 bases). TRBV6-7 is marked as an open reading frame, function uncertain. V lost 6 bases to trimming and J lost 4 bases, with 18 bases between them. The CDR3 is 15 amino acids. In DNA form, the CDR3 reads TGTGCCAGCAGCTGTTGGGGGCAGAGTGGCACTGAAGCTTTCTTT. Its protein is CASSCWGQSGTEAFF.